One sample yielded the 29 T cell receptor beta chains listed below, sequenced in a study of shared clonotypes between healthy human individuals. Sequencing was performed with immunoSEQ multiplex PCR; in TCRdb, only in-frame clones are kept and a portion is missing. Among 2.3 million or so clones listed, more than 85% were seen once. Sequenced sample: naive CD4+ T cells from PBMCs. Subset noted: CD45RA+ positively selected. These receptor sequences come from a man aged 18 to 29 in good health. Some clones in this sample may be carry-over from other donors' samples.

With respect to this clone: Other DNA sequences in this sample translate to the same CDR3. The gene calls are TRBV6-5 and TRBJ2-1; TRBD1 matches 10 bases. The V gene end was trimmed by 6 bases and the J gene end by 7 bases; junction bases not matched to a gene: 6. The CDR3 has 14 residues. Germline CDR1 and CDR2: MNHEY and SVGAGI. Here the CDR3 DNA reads TGTGCCAGCAGGCGGGACAGGGGTGGGAATGAGCAGTTCTTC. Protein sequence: CASRRDRGGNEQFF.

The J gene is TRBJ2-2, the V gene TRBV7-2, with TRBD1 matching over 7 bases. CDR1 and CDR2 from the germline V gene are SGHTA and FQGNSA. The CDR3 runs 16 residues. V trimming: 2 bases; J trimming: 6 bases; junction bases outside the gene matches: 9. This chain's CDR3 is CASSLYRGGGSGELFF. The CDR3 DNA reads TGTGCCAGCAGCTTATATCGAGGGGGCGGGTCCGGGGAGCTGTTTTTT.

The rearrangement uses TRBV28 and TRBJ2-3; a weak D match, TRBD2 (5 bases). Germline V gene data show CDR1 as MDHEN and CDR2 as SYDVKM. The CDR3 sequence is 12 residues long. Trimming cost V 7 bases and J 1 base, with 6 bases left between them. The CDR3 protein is CASKLGTDTQYF. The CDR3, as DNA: TGTGCCAGCAAACTAGGCACAGATACGCAGTATTTT.

Written as DNA, the CDR3 is TGCAGTGCTAGGCCGGCCACTGAAGCTTTCTTT. Protein: CSARPATEAFF. The rearrangement links TRBV20-1 to TRBJ1-1; no firm D call. CDR3 length: 11 amino acids. The germline V gene has CDR1 DFQATT and CDR2 SNEGSKA (reference sequence). The V end was cut by 3 bases, the J end by 4 bases, with 6 bases between.

The CDR3 region has the DNA TGTGCCGTAGCACCGGGGTCTGGAAACACCATATATTTT. Translation gives CAVAPGSGNTIYF. The chain is built from TRBV27 and TRBJ1-3; D is undetermined. Germline V gene sequence: CDR1 MNHEY, CDR2 SMNVEV (reference sequence). The V and J ends lost 11 bases and 1 base respectively, with 12 bases between them. The CDR3 is made up of 13 amino acids.

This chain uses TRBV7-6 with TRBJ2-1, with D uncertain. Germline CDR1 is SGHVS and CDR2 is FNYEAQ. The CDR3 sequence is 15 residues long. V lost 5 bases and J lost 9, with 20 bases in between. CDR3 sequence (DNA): TGTGCCAGCAGCGTAGTTGTGGGATCCCCGGGTGAGCAGTTCTTC. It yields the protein CASSVVVGSPGEQFF.

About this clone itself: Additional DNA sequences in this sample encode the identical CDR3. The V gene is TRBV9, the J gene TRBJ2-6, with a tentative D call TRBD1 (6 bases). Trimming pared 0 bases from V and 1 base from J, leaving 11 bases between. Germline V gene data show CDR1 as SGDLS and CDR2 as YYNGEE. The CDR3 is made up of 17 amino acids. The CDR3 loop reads CASSVGDRGSGANVLTF. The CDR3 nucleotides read TGTGCCAGCAGCGTAGGAGATAGGGGGTCTGGGGCCAACGTCCTGACTTTC.

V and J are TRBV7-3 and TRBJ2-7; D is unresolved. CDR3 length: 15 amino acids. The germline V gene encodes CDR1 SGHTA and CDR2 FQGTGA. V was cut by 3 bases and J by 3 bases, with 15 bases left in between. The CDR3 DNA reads TGTGCCAGCAGCTTGCAGCCGTCCGACCTCTACGAGCAGTACTTC. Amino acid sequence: CASSLQPSDLYEQYF.

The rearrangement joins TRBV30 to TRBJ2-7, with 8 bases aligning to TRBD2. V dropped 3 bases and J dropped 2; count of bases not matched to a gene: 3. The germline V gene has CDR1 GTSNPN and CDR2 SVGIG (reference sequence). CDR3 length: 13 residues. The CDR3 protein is CAWSPGGAYEQYF. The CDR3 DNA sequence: TGTGCCTGGAGCCCCGGGGGGGCCTACGAGCAGTACTTC.

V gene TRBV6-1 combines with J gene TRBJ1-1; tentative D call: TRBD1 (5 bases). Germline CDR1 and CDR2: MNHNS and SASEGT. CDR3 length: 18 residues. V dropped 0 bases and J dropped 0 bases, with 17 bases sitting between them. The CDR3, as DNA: TGTGCCAGCAGTGAAGCGCTTCCGGGTGGGACCATGAACACTGAAGCTTTCTTT. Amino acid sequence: CASSEALPGGTMNTEAFF.

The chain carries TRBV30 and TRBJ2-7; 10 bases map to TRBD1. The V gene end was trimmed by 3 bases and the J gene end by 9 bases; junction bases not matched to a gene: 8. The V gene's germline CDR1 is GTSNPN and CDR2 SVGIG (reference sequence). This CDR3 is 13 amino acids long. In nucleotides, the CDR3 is TGTGCCTGGAGAGCCGCCGGGACAGGGGTGCAGTACTTC. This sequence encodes CAWRAAGTGVQYF.

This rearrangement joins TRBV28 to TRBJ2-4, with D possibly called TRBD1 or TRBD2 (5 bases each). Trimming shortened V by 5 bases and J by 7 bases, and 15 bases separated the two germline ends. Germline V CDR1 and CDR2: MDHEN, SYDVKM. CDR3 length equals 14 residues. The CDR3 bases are TGTGCCAGCAGTCTTGCCGGGGCATTGAACATTCAGTACTTC. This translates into CASSLAGALNIQYF.

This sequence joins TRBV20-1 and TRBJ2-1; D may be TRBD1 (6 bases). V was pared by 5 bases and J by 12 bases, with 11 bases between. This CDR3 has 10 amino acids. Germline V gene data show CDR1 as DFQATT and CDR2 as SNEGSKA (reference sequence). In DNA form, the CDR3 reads TGCAGTGCTGGAAGAGGGGGGCAGTTCTTC. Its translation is CSAGRGGQFF.

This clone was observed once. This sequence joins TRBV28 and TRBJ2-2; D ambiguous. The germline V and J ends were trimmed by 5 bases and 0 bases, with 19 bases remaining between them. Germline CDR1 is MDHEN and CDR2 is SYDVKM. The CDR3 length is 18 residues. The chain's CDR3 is CASSHLPRIRANTGELFF. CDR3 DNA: TGTGCCAGCAGTCACCTACCTCGCATACGTGCGAACACCGGGGAGCTGTTTTTT.

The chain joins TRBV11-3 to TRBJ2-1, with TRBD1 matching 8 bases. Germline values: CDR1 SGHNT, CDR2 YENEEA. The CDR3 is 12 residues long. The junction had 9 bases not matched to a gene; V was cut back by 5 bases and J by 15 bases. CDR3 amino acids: CASSPTGVLGFF. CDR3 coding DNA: TGTGCCAGCAGCCCGACAGGGGTCCTAGGGTTCTTC.

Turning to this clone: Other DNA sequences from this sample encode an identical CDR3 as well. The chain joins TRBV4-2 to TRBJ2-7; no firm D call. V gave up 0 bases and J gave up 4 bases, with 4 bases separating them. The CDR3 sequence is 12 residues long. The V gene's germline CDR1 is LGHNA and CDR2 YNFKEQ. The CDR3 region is CASSQDLYEQYF. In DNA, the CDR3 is TGTGCCAGCAGCCAAGACCTATACGAGCAGTACTTC.

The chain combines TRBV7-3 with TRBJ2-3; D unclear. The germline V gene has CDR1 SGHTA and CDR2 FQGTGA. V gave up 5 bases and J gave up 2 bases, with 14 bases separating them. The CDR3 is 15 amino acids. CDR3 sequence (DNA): TGTGCCAGCAGCCGCGTAGCAACCGACACAGATACGCAGTATTTT. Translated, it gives CASSRVATDTDTQYF.

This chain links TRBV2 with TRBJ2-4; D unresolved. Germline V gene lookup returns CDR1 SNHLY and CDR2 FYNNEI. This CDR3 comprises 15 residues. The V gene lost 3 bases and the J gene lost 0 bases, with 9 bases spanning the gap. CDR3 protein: CASSEEPLAKNIQYF. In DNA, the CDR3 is TGTGCCAGCAGTGAGGAGCCTCTAGCCAAAAACATTCAGTACTTC.

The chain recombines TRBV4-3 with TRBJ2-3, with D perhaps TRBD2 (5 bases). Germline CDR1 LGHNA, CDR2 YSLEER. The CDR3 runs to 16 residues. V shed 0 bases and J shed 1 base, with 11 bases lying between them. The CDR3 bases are TGCGCCAGCAGCCAAGAGGAGCGGCGGGGCACAGATACGCAGTATTTT. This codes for CASSQEERRGTDTQYF.

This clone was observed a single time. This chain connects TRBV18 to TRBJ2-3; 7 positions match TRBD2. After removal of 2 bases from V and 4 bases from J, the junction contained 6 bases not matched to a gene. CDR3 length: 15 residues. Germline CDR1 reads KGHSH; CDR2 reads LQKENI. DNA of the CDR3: TGTGCCAGCTCACCATCGGGGGGAGCCCCAGATACGCAGTATTTT. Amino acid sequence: CASSPSGGAPDTQYF.

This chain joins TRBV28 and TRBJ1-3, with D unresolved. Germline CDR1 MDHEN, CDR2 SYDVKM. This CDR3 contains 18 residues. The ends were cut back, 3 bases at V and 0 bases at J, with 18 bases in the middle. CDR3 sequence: CASSFGTSRTRSGNTIYF. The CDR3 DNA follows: TGTGCCAGCAGTTTCGGAACTAGCAGGACTCGCTCTGGAAACACCATATATTTT.

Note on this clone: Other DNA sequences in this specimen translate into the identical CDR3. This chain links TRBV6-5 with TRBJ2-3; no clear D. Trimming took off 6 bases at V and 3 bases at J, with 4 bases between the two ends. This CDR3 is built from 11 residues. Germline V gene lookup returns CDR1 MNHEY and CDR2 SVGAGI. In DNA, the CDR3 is TGTGCCAGCAGAGGGACAGATACGCAGTATTTT. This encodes CASRGTDTQYF.

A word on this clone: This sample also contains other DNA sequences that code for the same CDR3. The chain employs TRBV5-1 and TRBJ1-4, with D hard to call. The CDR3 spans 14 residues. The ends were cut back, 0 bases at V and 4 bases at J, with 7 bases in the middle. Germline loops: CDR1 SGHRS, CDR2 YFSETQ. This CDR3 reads CASSLGGSNEKLFF. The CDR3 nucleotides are TGCGCCAGCAGCTTGGGGGGTAGTAATGAAAAACTGTTTTTT.

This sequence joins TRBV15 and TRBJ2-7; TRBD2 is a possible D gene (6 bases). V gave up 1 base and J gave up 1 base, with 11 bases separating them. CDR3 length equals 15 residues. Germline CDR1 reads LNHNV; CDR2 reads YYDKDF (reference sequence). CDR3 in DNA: TGTGCCACCAGCAGAGTGGGGGAGGCGTCCTACGAGCAGTACTTC. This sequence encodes CATSRVGEASYEQYF.

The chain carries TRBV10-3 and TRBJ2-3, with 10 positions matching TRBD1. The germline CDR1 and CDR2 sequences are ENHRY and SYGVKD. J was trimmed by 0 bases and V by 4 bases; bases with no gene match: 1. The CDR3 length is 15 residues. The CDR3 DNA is TGTGCCATCAGTGCGGACAGGGGGAGCACAGATACGCAGTATTTT. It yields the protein CAISADRGSTDTQYF.

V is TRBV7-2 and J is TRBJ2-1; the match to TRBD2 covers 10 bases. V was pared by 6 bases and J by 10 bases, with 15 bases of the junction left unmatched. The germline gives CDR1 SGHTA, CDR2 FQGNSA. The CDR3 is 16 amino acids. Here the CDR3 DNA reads TGTGCCAGCAGTAAAGGACTAGCGGAGGCCCGCGGCGAGCAGTTCTTC. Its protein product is CASSKGLAEARGEQFF.

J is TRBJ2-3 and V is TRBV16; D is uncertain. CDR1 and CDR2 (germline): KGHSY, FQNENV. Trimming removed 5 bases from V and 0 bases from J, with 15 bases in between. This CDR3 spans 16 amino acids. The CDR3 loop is CASSNWMDASTDTQYF. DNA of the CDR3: TGTGCCAGCAGCAACTGGATGGATGCTAGCACAGATACGCAGTATTTT.

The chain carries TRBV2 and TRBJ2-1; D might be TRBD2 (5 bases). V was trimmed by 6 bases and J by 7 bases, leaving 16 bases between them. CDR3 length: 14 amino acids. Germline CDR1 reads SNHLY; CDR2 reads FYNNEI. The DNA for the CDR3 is TGTGCCAGCAGACCCTTAGAGGGAAGGAATGAGCAGTTCTTC. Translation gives CASRPLEGRNEQFF.

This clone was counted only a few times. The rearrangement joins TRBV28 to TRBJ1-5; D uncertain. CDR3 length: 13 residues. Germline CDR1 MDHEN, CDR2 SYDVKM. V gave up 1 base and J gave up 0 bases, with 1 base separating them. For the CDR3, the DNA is TGTGCCAGCAGTTTATTTAGCAATCAGCCCCAGCATTTT. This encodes CASSLFSNQPQHF.